The 26 T cell receptor beta chains reported below all come from one sample, sequenced in a study of T cell responses to AZD1222 COVID-19 vaccine. Generated by immunoSEQ multiplex PCR, the TCRdb table keeps only in-frame clones and is missing some. Of some 84,000 clones listed, approximately 88% are singletons. Source: peripheral blood, taken on day 0 of AZD1222 vaccination. The receptors were gathered from an adult in good health.

This clone was seen only once. The chain is built from TRBV5-8 and TRBJ1-1; no reliable D call. Trimming stripped 0 bases from V and 1 base from J, with 13 bases between. Germline lookup yields CDR1 SGHTS and CDR2 YDEGEE. The CDR3 extends over 16 amino acids. CDR3: CASSLEVFVGNTEAFF. CDR3 sequence (DNA): TGTGCCAGCAGCTTGGAGGTGTTTGTAGGGAACACTGAAGCTTTCTTT.

The V and J genes are TRBV9 and TRBJ1-1, with D unresolved. The V end was cut by 7 bases, the J end by 1 base, with 14 bases between. Germline V gene data show CDR1 as SGDLS and CDR2 as YYNGEE. The CDR3 totals 14 residues. This chain's CDR3 is CASRKGSSNTEAFF. Here the CDR3 DNA reads TGTGCCAGCCGCAAAGGTAGTTCGAACACTGAAGCTTTCTTT.

The V gene is TRBV6-5, the J gene TRBJ1-1, with D maybe TRBD1 (6 bases). In germline, CDR1 is MNHEY, CDR2 SVGAGI. Between the trimmed V and J ends, which lost 5 bases and 5 bases, there was a span of 9 bases. The CDR3 has 12 residues. CDR3 DNA: TGTGCCAGCAGTCTCGGACAGACTGAAGCTTTCTTT. Translated, it gives CASSLGQTEAFF.

V gene TRBV28 combines with J gene TRBJ2-7; D is undetermined. Germline V gene data show CDR1 as MDHEN and CDR2 as SYDVKM. The CDR3 totals 12 residues. The V gene lost 7 bases and the J gene lost 3 bases, with 10 bases spanning the gap. Here the CDR3 DNA reads TGTGCCAGCACCGGCCTACTCTACGAGCAGTACTTC. Protein: CASTGLLYEQYF.

V gene TRBV27 combines with J gene TRBJ1-6, with 8 bases lining up with TRBD1. V lost 0 bases, J lost 9 bases, and 4 bases stayed unmatched. This CDR3 comprises 15 residues. The V gene's germline CDR1 is MNHEY and CDR2 SMNVEV (reference sequence). The CDR3 DNA reads as TGTGCCAGCAGTTTATCGACAGGGGACGCTTCACCCCTCCACTTT. Its protein product is CASSLSTGDASPLHF.

This chain joins TRBV3-1 (or the pseudogene TRBV3-2) and TRBJ1-4, with D possibly TRBD1 on 5 matching bases. V lost 2 bases and J lost 8, with 18 bases in between. CDR1 and CDR2 (germline): LGHDT, YNNKEL (reference sequence). This CDR3 region has 16 residues. CDR3 DNA sequence: TGTGCCAGCAGCCAATTTAGTCCAGGGAGTAACGAAAAACTGTTTTTT. This codes for CASSQFSPGSNEKLFF.

The V gene is TRBV27, the J gene TRBJ2-1; 7 bases are shared with TRBD2. V was pared by 4 bases and J by 5 bases, with 14 bases of the junction left unmatched. CDR1 is MNHEY and CDR2 is SMNVEV in the germline V gene (reference sequence). The CDR3 consists of 17 residues. The CDR3 coding sequence is TGTGCCAGCAGTTCCCGGACTTACAGCGGGGCCCACAATGAGCAGTTCTTC. This codes for CASSSRTYSGAHNEQFF.

This chain uses TRBV14 with TRBJ1-1; 7 positions match TRBD1. V lost 3 bases, J lost 0 bases, and 4 bases stayed unmatched. The V gene's germline CDR1 is SGHDN and CDR2 FVKESK. This CDR3 contains 15 residues. CDR3 sequence (DNA): TGTGCCAGCAGCCATACACAGGGGATGAACACTGAAGCTTTCTTT. Translated, it gives CASSHTQGMNTEAFF.

The count of this clone is one. The chain joins TRBV15 to TRBJ2-7; 8 nucleotides align to TRBD1. V dropped 2 bases and J dropped 1; count of bases not matched to a gene: 4. The CDR3 spans 15 residues. Germline lookup yields CDR1 LNHNV and CDR2 YYDKDF (reference sequence). The CDR3 bases are TGTGCCACCAGCAGAACCCGGGACAGGTCCTACGAGCAGTACTTC. Translated, it gives CATSRTRDRSYEQYF.

The genes are TRBV20-1 and TRBJ1-3, with no clear D. The germline gives CDR1 DFQATT, CDR2 SNEGSKA (reference sequence). The V end lost 3 bases, the J end lost 4 bases, and 4 bases lay between the germline ends. The CDR3 covers 11 residues. The CDR3 region is CSARAGNTIYF. In DNA, the CDR3 is TGCAGTGCTAGGGCAGGAAACACCATATATTTT.

V is TRBV5-1 and J is TRBJ2-1; D remains ambiguous. The CDR3 has 15 amino acids. The germline V gene has CDR1 SGHRS and CDR2 YFSETQ. Deletions cut 0 bases from V and 3 bases from J, with 10 bases between. CDR3: CASSLGRSFYNEQFF. The CDR3 DNA follows: TGCGCCAGCAGCTTGGGGCGGTCTTTCTACAATGAGCAGTTCTTC.

V is TRBV18 and J is TRBJ1-4; 9 nucleotides agree with TRBD1. The CDR3 extends over 14 amino acids. CDR1 and CDR2 from the germline V gene are KGHSH and LQKENI. With V trimmed by 4 bases and J by 8 bases, 5 bases remained unmatched. The CDR3 coding sequence is TGTGCCAGCTCACTGGACAGGGGTTACGAAAAACTGTTTTTT. Translation: CASSLDRGYEKLFF.

The count of this clone is one. The chain is built from TRBV15 and TRBJ2-3; 8 bases map to TRBD2. Germline V gene lookup returns CDR1 LNHNV and CDR2 YYDKDF (reference sequence). This CDR3 has 16 amino acids. The junction had 10 bases not matched to a gene; V was cut back by 1 base and J by 7 bases. The CDR3, as DNA: TGTGCCACCAGCAGAGGGACGGTCGGGGGGGGAAATACGCAGTATTTT. Its protein product is CATSRGTVGGGNTQYF.

The rearrangement links TRBV3-1 (or the pseudogene TRBV3-2) to TRBJ2-3; 12 positions match TRBD2. CDR1 and CDR2 (germline): LGHDT, YNNKEL (reference sequence). The CDR3 is made up of 15 amino acids. Trimming took 4 bases from V and 7 from J; bases not matched to a gene: 6. The CDR3 loop reads CASSPRTSGTNTQYF. DNA of the CDR3: TGTGCCAGCAGCCCTCGGACTAGCGGGACGAATACGCAGTATTTT.

The chain joins TRBV10-3 to TRBJ1-1; D is uncertain. Germline values: CDR1 ENHRY, CDR2 SYGVKD. The CDR3 runs 13 residues. Trimming shortened V by 6 bases and J by 2 bases, and 10 bases separated the two germline ends. Here the CDR3 DNA reads TGTGCCATCAGGCCGGGTCTTAACACTGAAGCTTTCTTT. It translates to CAIRPGLNTEAFF.

The CDR3 DNA follows: TGTGCCAGCAGGGGGACGGATACTAACTATGGCTACACCTTC. This sequence encodes CASRGTDTNYGYTF. The chain recombines TRBV7-2 with TRBJ1-2; perhaps TRBD1 as D (5 bases). The CDR3 covers 14 residues. Germline V gene lookup returns CDR1 SGHTA and CDR2 FQGNSA. V was trimmed by 6 bases and J by 0 bases, leaving 11 bases between them.

This clone was observed once. J is TRBJ1-5 and V is TRBV18; a weak D match, TRBD1 (5 bases). Germline loops: CDR1 KGHSH, CDR2 LQKENI. The germline V and J ends were trimmed by 4 bases and 3 bases, with 13 bases remaining between them. The CDR3 is 15 residues long. CDR3 in DNA: TGTGCCAGCTCACTGAGGGGCAGCCTCAATCAGCCCCAGCATTTT. Protein product: CASSLRGSLNQPQHF.

This chain uses TRBV30 with TRBJ1-6; 7 nucleotides agree with TRBD1. Germline V gene data show CDR1 as GTSNPN and CDR2 as SVGIG (reference sequence). J was trimmed by 7 bases and V by 5 bases; bases with no gene match: 14. The length of the CDR3 is 16 residues. The CDR3 bases are TGTGCCTGGCTAGAAACAGGGGCTAAGAGAAATTCACCCCTCCACTTT. Its translation is CAWLETGAKRNSPLHF.

The CDR3 spells CSASRDRGYEQYF. CDR3 nucleotide sequence: TGCAGTGCTAGTAGGGACAGGGGCTACGAGCAGTACTTC. The rearrangement uses TRBV20-1 and TRBJ2-7; 10 bases map to TRBD1. The trim removed 3 bases at V and 3 bases at J, leaving 2 bases unmatched. The V gene's germline CDR1 is DFQATT and CDR2 SNEGSKA (reference sequence). The CDR3 totals 13 residues.

The table lists this clone with a count of one. The chain employs TRBV3-1 (or the pseudogene TRBV3-2) and TRBJ2-7; 7 nucleotides match TRBD1. Per the germline V gene, CDR1 is LGHDT and CDR2 is YNNKEL (reference sequence). V trimming: 4 bases; J trimming: 2 bases; junction bases outside the gene matches: 5. This CDR3 has 14 residues. CDR3 region: CASSLRQGPYEQYF. In DNA, the CDR3 is TGTGCCAGCAGCCTTCGACAGGGACCCTACGAGCAGTACTTC.

This clone was seen a single time. The gene calls are TRBV5-1 and TRBJ1-5; 7 nucleotides line up with TRBD1. Germline V gives CDR1 SGHRS, CDR2 YFSETQ. V gave up 3 bases and J gave up 5 bases; unmatched junction bases: 5. The CDR3 sequence is 14 residues long. CDR3 region: CASSSVDRDQPQHF. The CDR3 DNA sequence: TGCGCCAGCAGCTCCGTAGACAGGGATCAGCCCCAGCATTTT.

This clone was recorded once. V and J are TRBV23-1 and TRBJ1-6; a weak D match, TRBD1 (5 bases). TRBV23-1 is an ORF; its function is uncertain. The CDR3 consists of 14 residues. V gave up 4 bases and J gave up 9 bases, with 13 bases separating them. CDR3: CASSLETRGSPLHF. CDR3 coding DNA: TGCGCCAGCAGTCTTGAGACAAGGGGTTCACCCCTCCACTTT.

The V gene is TRBV27, the J gene TRBJ1-4; D not resolved. The CDR3 contains 14 residues. CDR1 and CDR2 (germline): MNHEY, SMNVEV (reference sequence). Trimming shortened V by 6 bases and J by 2 bases, and 10 bases separated the two germline ends. The CDR3 is CASSPAGTNEKLFF. The CDR3 coding sequence is TGTGCCAGCAGCCCTGCGGGGACTAATGAAAAACTGTTTTTT.

This chain joins TRBV30 and TRBJ2-3; D is unclear. Germline loops: CDR1 GTSNPN, CDR2 SVGIG (reference sequence). This CDR3 comprises 13 residues. Trimming removed 3 bases at V and 4 bases at J, with 11 bases between. The CDR3 region is CAWRSRAADTQYF. The CDR3 nucleotides are TGTGCCTGGAGGAGCCGAGCCGCAGATACGCAGTATTTT.

The rearrangement joins TRBV18 to TRBJ1-1; no clear D. Germline CDR1 and CDR2: KGHSH and LQKENI. V dropped 3 bases and J dropped 2 bases, with 10 bases sitting between them. CDR3 length: 14 residues. The CDR3 DNA reads as TGTGCCAGCTCACCGCGCTCCGAAAACACTGAAGCTTTCTTT. The encoded protein is CASSPRSENTEAFF.

This sequence joins TRBV3-1 (or the pseudogene TRBV3-2) and TRBJ2-1; either TRBD1 or TRBD2 may fit D (5 bases each). The germline gives CDR1 LGHDT, CDR2 YNNKEL (reference sequence). The ends were cut back, 4 bases at V and 0 bases at J, with 10 bases in the middle. There are 15 residues in the CDR3. Here the CDR3 DNA reads TGTGCCAGCAGCCTCCGGGACCTCTCCTACAATGAGCAGTTCTTC. Translated, it gives CASSLRDLSYNEQFF.